Sequencing of this TCR beta chain was carried out in a study of T and B cells in COVID-19 patients. V dropped 11 bases and J dropped 2; count of bases not matched to a gene: 10. The CDR3 is 15 residues long. CDR1 LNHDA and CDR2 SQIVND come from the germline V gene (reference sequence). Multiplex PCR with BIOMED2 TRB-A/B primer pools amplified TRB rearrangements. TCRdb fed the multiplex PCR reads into MiXCR, producing one record per CDR3 protein. The sample carries around 19,000 distinct CDR3 sequences, around a third recorded once. TRB was amplified from approximately 250-500 ng of blood genomic DNA. The chain recombines TRBV19 with TRBJ1-5, with 9 bases fitting TRBD1. The clonotype originates from a human donor with active COVID-19. The sample was blood. CDR3 sequence reads: CAGDRTGEGNQPQHF. The CDR3 bases are TGTGCCGGAGATAGGACAGGGGAAGGCAATCAGCCCCAGCATTTT. Using reference TRBV19 and TRBJ1-5 for the parts outside the CDR3, the full variable domain is DGGITQSPKYLFRKEGQNVTLSCEQNLNHDAMYWYRQDPGQGLRLIYYSQIVNDFQKGDIAEGYSVSREKKESFPLTVTSAQKNPTAFYLCAGDRTGEGNQPQHFGDGTRLSIL.